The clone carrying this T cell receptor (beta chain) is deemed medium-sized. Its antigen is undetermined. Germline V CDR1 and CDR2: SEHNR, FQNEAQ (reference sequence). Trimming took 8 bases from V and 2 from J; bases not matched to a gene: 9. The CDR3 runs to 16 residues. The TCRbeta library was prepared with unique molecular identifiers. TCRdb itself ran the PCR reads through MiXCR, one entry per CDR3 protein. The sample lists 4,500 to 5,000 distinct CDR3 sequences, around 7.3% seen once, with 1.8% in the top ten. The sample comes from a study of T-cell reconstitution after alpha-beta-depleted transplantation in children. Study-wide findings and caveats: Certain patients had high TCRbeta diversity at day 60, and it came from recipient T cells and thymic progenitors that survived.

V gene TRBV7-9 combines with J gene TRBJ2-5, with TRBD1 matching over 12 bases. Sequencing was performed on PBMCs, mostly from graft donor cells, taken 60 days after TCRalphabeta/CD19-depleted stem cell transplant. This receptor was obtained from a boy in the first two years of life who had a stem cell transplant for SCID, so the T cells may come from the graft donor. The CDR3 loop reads CASVSRDRGRQETQYF. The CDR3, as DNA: TGTGCCAGCGTATCCCGGGACAGGGGGCGGCAAGAGACCCAGTACTTC.